Listed below are T cell receptor beta chains from one sample, sequenced in a study of blood T cell repertoires in COVID-19. Only in-frame clones appear in the TCRdb table, and some are missing; sequencing was by immunoSEQ multiplex PCR. The sample records roughly 170,000 clones, around two thirds being singletons. The source material was peripheral blood. The receptors come from a woman aged 80 or older with acute or convalescent COVID-19. Both conserved end residues are part of each CDR3. The order of the fields is CDR3 DNA, CDR3 protein, J gene, V gene, clone size, D gene. The D gene is left open where the match is weak. Clone size is given for some rows only: seen once, a few or many times, or a class if the clone is expanded.

CDR3 DNA: TGTGCCAGCAGCTTCGGTGGGACAAATAACTATGGCTACACCTTC
CDR3 protein: CASSFGGTNNYGYTF
J gene: TRBJ1-2
V gene: TRBV5-4
clone size: .
D gene: .

CDR3 DNA: TGTGCCAGCAGTGGGGACAGTGGCAGCTACACCTTC
CDR3 protein: CASSGDSGSYTF
J gene: TRBJ1-2
V gene: TRBV7-8
clone size: few
D gene: TRBD1

CDR3 DNA: TGTGCCTGGAGTGCCCGGGACAGGGCCCGGCAGACCCAGTACTTC
CDR3 protein: CAWSARDRARQTQYF
J gene: TRBJ2-5
V gene: TRBV30
clone size: .
D gene: TRBD1

CDR3 DNA: TGTGCCAGCAGGAGGTCGGGGGGCGAGCAGTACTTC
CDR3 protein: CASRRSGGEQYF
J gene: TRBJ2-7
V gene: TRBV28
clone size: once
D gene: TRBD2

CDR3 DNA: TGTGCCAGCAGTGAAAATGATGACAGGACAGGAGGCTACACCTTC
CDR3 protein: CASSENDDRTGGYTF
J gene: TRBJ1-2
V gene: TRBV2
clone size: .
D gene: TRBD1

CDR3 DNA: TGTGCCAGCAGTGACGTGTCACAGAATCAGCCCCAGCATTTT
CDR3 protein: CASSDVSQNQPQHF
J gene: TRBJ1-5
V gene: TRBV2
clone size: few
D gene: .

CDR3 DNA: TGTGCCAGCAGCTTGACCCGACAGAACTATGGCTACACCTTC
CDR3 protein: CASSLTRQNYGYTF
J gene: TRBJ1-2
V gene: TRBV7-8
clone size: .
D gene: .

CDR3 DNA: TGTGCCAGCAGCTTGGCTAGCGGGAGAGATACGCAGTATTTT
CDR3 protein: CASSLASGRDTQYF
J gene: TRBJ2-3
V gene: TRBV5-4
clone size: .
D gene: TRBD2

CDR3 DNA: TGTGCCAGCTCACCTCAGGGGCCTGGGGATGAGCAGTTCTTC
CDR3 protein: CASSPQGPGDEQFF
J gene: TRBJ2-1
V gene: TRBV18
clone size: .
D gene: .

CDR3 DNA: TGTGCCAGCAGTGAAGTAGGGCAGGGGGCGGGCACTGAAGCTTTCTTT
CDR3 protein: CASSEVGQGAGTEAFF
J gene: TRBJ1-1
V gene: TRBV6-1
clone size: .
D gene: TRBD1

CDR3 DNA: TGTGCCAGCAGCTACCTAGCGGGAGGTAGAGACGAGCAGTACTTC
CDR3 protein: CASSYLAGGRDEQYF
J gene: TRBJ2-7
V gene: TRBV27
clone size: .
D gene: TRBD2

CDR3 DNA: TGTGCCAGCAGACCGACAGGCTACGAGCAGTACTTC
CDR3 protein: CASRPTGYEQYF
J gene: TRBJ2-7
V gene: TRBV2
clone size: few
D gene: .

CDR3 DNA: TGTGCCAGTAGTAGCAGGAACACAGATACGCAGTATTTT
CDR3 protein: CASSSRNTDTQYF
J gene: TRBJ2-3
V gene: TRBV19
clone size: .
D gene: .

CDR3 DNA: TGTGCCAGCAGCTATGGTACAGGGGACACTGAAGCTTTCTTT
CDR3 protein: CASSYGTGDTEAFF
J gene: TRBJ1-1
V gene: TRBV7-8
clone size: .
D gene: TRBD1

CDR3 DNA: TGCGCCAGCAGCCCCGGACTAGCGGGGGTAGATACGCAGTATTTT
CDR3 protein: CASSPGLAGVDTQYF
J gene: TRBJ2-3
V gene: TRBV5-1
clone size: .
D gene: TRBD2

CDR3 DNA: TGTGCCACCAGTGATTTCATAGGGACAGGGAGTTACAATGAGCAGTTCTTC
CDR3 protein: CATSDFIGTGSYNEQFF
J gene: TRBJ2-1
V gene: TRBV24-1
clone size: .
D gene: TRBD1

CDR3 DNA: TGTGCCAGCACAGCGTACACTGAAGCTTTCTTT
CDR3 protein: CASTAYTEAFF
J gene: TRBJ1-1
V gene: TRBV28
clone size: .
D gene: .

CDR3 DNA: TGCGCCAGCAGCGGACAGGCCCTACGAGGAAATGAGCAGTTCTTC
CDR3 protein: CASSGQALRGNEQFF
J gene: TRBJ2-1
V gene: TRBV5-1
clone size: .
D gene: TRBD1

CDR3 DNA: TGTGCCAGTAGCAGCGGGGAGCTGTTTTTT
CDR3 protein: CASSSGELFF
J gene: TRBJ2-2
V gene: TRBV19
clone size: .
D gene: .

CDR3 DNA: TGTGCCAGTAGTCCAGGGCTTGGTCAGCCCCAGCATTTT
CDR3 protein: CASSPGLGQPQHF
J gene: TRBJ1-5
V gene: TRBV19
clone size: .
D gene: .

CDR3 DNA: TGTGCCAGCAAGGTCGGGCTAGCGGGAGGGGGCTCCTACGAGCAGTACTTC
CDR3 protein: CASKVGLAGGGSYEQYF
J gene: TRBJ2-7
V gene: TRBV28
clone size: .
D gene: TRBD2

CDR3 DNA: TGTGCCAGCAGTGAATCCCAGAACACCGGGGAGCTGTTTTTT
CDR3 protein: CASSESQNTGELFF
J gene: TRBJ2-2
V gene: TRBV2
clone size: .
D gene: .

CDR3 DNA: TGTGCCAGCAGTGGAGCCGGGACAGGGGGCTGGGAGACCCAGTACTTC
CDR3 protein: CASSGAGTGGWETQYF
J gene: TRBJ2-5
V gene: TRBV27
clone size: .
D gene: TRBD1

CDR3 DNA: TGTGCCAGCAGCTTAGTTGCGACAGGGAAAGAGACCCAGTACTTC
CDR3 protein: CASSLVATGKETQYF
J gene: TRBJ2-5
V gene: TRBV7-9
clone size: .
D gene: TRBD1

CDR3 DNA: TGTGCCAGCAGGCCACTAGCGGGGCTGGAGACCCAGTACTTC
CDR3 protein: CASRPLAGLETQYF
J gene: TRBJ2-5
V gene: TRBV7-2
clone size: .
D gene: TRBD2

CDR3 DNA: TGTGCCAGCAGCTTCGACAGCTTCCAAGAGACCCAGTACTTC
CDR3 protein: CASSFDSFQETQYF
J gene: TRBJ2-5
V gene: TRBV7-9
clone size: few
D gene: .

CDR3 DNA: TGTGCCAGCAGCTTAGACTCCATCAATTCACCCCTCCACTTT
CDR3 protein: CASSLDSINSPLHF
J gene: TRBJ1-6
V gene: TRBV7-6
clone size: .
D gene: .

CDR3 DNA: TGTGCCAGCAGCTTCCTAGCGGGAGCAGATACGCAGTATTTT
CDR3 protein: CASSFLAGADTQYF
J gene: TRBJ2-3
V gene: TRBV7-9
clone size: .
D gene: TRBD2

CDR3 DNA: TGTGCCAGCAGCACCTCTAGCGGTAATTCCTACGAGCAGTACTTC
CDR3 protein: CASSTSSGNSYEQYF
J gene: TRBJ2-7
V gene: TRBV5-6
clone size: .
D gene: TRBD2

CDR3 DNA: TGTGCCAGCACTAGCTCCTACGAGCAGTACTTC
CDR3 protein: CASTSSYEQYF
J gene: TRBJ2-7
V gene: TRBV28
clone size: .
D gene: .

CDR3 DNA: TGTGCCAGCAGTACCCCCCAGGGGATAGGTGAAAAACTGTTTTTT
CDR3 protein: CASSTPQGIGEKLFF
J gene: TRBJ1-4
V gene: TRBV28
clone size: few
D gene: .

CDR3 DNA: TGTGCCAGCAGCTTACGGCAGGGTGGGTCGAATTCACCCCTCCACTTT
CDR3 protein: CASSLRQGGSNSPLHF
J gene: TRBJ1-6
V gene: TRBV7-2
clone size: .
D gene: .

CDR3 DNA: TGTGCCAGCAGCAAAGTAACAGGGGTTAAGCAGTTCTTC
CDR3 protein: CASSKVTGVKQFF
J gene: TRBJ2-1
V gene: TRBV7-9
clone size: .
D gene: TRBD1

CDR3 DNA: TGTGCCAGCAGGGATACCGGGACAGAGTCGAACACTGAAGCTTTCTTT
CDR3 protein: CASRDTGTESNTEAFF
J gene: TRBJ1-1
V gene: TRBV19
clone size: .
D gene: TRBD1

CDR3 DNA: TGCGCCAGCAGACTTGCTTTTATAGCGGGGAACACCGGGGAGCTGTTTTTT
CDR3 protein: CASRLAFIAGNTGELFF
J gene: TRBJ2-2
V gene: TRBV4-1
clone size: .
D gene: TRBD2

CDR3 DNA: TGTGCCAGCAGCGTAGTGACAGGGGGGACTGAAGCTTTCTTT
CDR3 protein: CASSVVTGGTEAFF
J gene: TRBJ1-1
V gene: TRBV9
clone size: .
D gene: TRBD1

CDR3 DNA: TGTGCCAGCAGCTTATTCAGATCCTACGAGCAGTACTTC
CDR3 protein: CASSLFRSYEQYF
J gene: TRBJ2-7
V gene: TRBV7-2
clone size: .
D gene: .

CDR3 DNA: TGTGCCATCAGTGGAGGGGGGGATAATTCACCCCTCCACTTT
CDR3 protein: CAISGGGDNSPLHF
J gene: TRBJ1-6
V gene: TRBV10-3
clone size: few
D gene: .

CDR3 DNA: TGTGCCATCGGTACAGAACCTGCCAATGAGCAGTTCTTC
CDR3 protein: CAIGTEPANEQFF
J gene: TRBJ2-1
V gene: TRBV10-3
clone size: .
D gene: .